Listed here are 7 T cell receptor beta chains from one sample, sequenced in a study of blood T cell repertoires in COVID-19. Here immunoSEQ multiplex PCR was the method, and the copy in TCRdb shows in-frame clones only, minus some. The sample has roughly 410,000 clones, about nine tenths seen once; the top ten hold roughly 1.6%. Material: peripheral blood. The receptor set was obtained from a woman aged 40 to 49 with COVID-19, enrolled during active disease.

To note about this clone: Within the sample, other DNA sequences also encode this same CDR3. The V call is TRBV19, the J call TRBJ1-1, with 9 bases matching TRBD1. V shed 5 bases and J 0 bases; nucleotides not matched to a gene: 1. Germline CDR1 is LNHDA and CDR2 is SQIVND (reference sequence). The CDR3 spans 14 residues. The CDR3 reads CASSHRGLNTEAFF. CDR3 nucleotide sequence: TGTGCCAGTAGTCACAGGGGGCTGAACACTGAAGCTTTCTTT.

V usage is TRBV19 and J usage is TRBJ2-1; D is perhaps TRBD2 (6 bases). The length of the CDR3 is 15 residues. The V and J ends lost 6 bases and 6 bases respectively, with 18 bases between them. Germline V lookup: CDR1 LNHDA, CDR2 SQIVND (reference sequence). The CDR3 region is CASSNPWGESNEQFF. The CDR3 nucleotides read TGTGCCAGTAGCAACCCGTGGGGGGAGAGCAATGAGCAGTTCTTC.

This sequence joins TRBV5-1 and TRBJ2-7, with a tentative D call TRBD1 (5 bases). The V gene lost 0 bases and the J gene lost 0 bases, with 7 bases spanning the gap. Per the germline V gene, CDR1 is SGHRS and CDR2 is YFSETQ. The length of the CDR3 is 14 residues. The CDR3 region is CASSLEGPSYEQYF. The CDR3 nucleotides read TGCGCCAGCAGCTTGGAGGGGCCCTCCTACGAGCAGTACTTC.

This chain joins TRBV5-1 and TRBJ1-6, with TRBD1 matching 8 bases. The CDR3 is made up of 13 amino acids. CDR1 SGHRS and CDR2 YFSETQ come from the germline V gene. Trimming removed 4 bases from V and 13 bases from J; junction bases left unmatched: 7. This chain's CDR3 is CASSLGQGDPLHF. For the CDR3, the DNA is TGCGCCAGCAGCCTCGGACAGGGAGATCCCCTCCACTTT.

The J gene is TRBJ1-2, the V gene TRBV6-5, with D hard to call. Germline V CDR1 and CDR2: MNHEY, SVGAGI. CDR3 length equals 12 residues. Deletions cut 5 bases from V and 4 bases from J, with 8 bases between. In nucleotides, the CDR3 is TGTGCCAGCAGTCCCCGGGGCTATGGCTACACCTTC. Its translation is CASSPRGYGYTF.

The V and J genes are TRBV7-2 and TRBJ2-2; D unclear. Trimming shortened V by 4 bases and J by 3 bases, and 6 bases separated the two germline ends. Germline CDR1 and CDR2: SGHTA and FQGNSA. This CDR3 is 13 amino acids long. CDR3 sequence: CASSSSYTGELFF. The CDR3, as DNA: TGTGCCAGCAGCTCTTCCTACACCGGGGAGCTGTTTTTT.

CDR3 sequence reads: CASSSPGGGNSPLHF. CDR3 nucleotide sequence: TGTGCCAGCAGCTCCCCAGGGGGTGGGAATTCACCCCTCCACTTT. The rearrangement links TRBV7-9 to TRBJ1-6; the match to TRBD1 covers 7 bases. The J segment lost 7 bases and the V segment lost 4 bases, leaving 7 bases of the junction unmatched. CDR3 length equals 15 residues. The germline V gene encodes CDR1 SEHNR and CDR2 FQNEAQ (reference sequence).